Listed below are T cell receptor beta chains from one sample, sequenced in a study of cytomegalovirus exposure and HLA in healthy donors. TCRdb's copy holds only in-frame clones and misses some; the assay was immunoSEQ multiplex PCR. This table holds some 150,000 clones, around 80% found once. Specimen: PBMCs. Every receptor here comes from a young woman in good health and CMV-seronegative. Each CDR3 is given with its conserved first and last residue. Fields, in order: V gene, D gene, clone size, J gene, CDR3 protein, CDR3 DNA. A D gene is named only where the DNA matches it firmly. Clone size is not always given. Where it is, it says once, few, many or a class for expanded clones.

>TRBV5-1|TRBD1|NA|TRBJ2-3
CASSLEDRVDTDTQYF
TGCGCCAGCAGCTTAGAGGACAGGGTTGACACAGATACGCAGTATTTT
>TRBV12-2|NA|NA|TRBJ1-6
CASRLLGLLNSPLHF
TGTGCAAGTCGCTTATTGGGACTGCTCAATTCACCCCTCCACTTT
>TRBV5-5|NA|once|TRBJ1-2
CASSPRGLNLYGYTF
TGTGCCAGCAGCCCTAGAGGCCTGAACCTCTATGGCTACACCTTC
>TRBV25-1|NA|NA|TRBJ2-1
CASSRGGAEYNEQFF
TGTGCCAGCAGTAGAGGAGGAGCGGAGTACAATGAGCAGTTCTTC
>TRBV27|TRBD1|once|TRBJ1-2
CASSLSGVDRSYGYTF
TGTGCCAGCAGTTTATCTGGAGTGGACAGGAGCTATGGCTACACCTTC
>TRBV10-3|TRBD2|NA|TRBJ2-1
CAISYSGKRYNEQFF
TGTGCCATCAGTTATAGCGGGAAAAGGTACAATGAGCAGTTCTTC
>TRBV2|TRBD1|NA|TRBJ1-3
CASRGDRHLIGNTIYF
TGTGCCAGCAGAGGGGACAGACACCTAATCGGAAACACCATATATTTT
>TRBV7-8|NA|once|TRBJ2-1
CASSLWGEMNEQFF
TGTGCCAGCAGCTTATGGGGGGAGATGAATGAGCAGTTCTTC
>TRBV5-1|TRBD1|NA|TRBJ1-2
CASSSGTGVYVGYTF
TGCGCCAGCAGCTCCGGGACAGGCGTCTATGTGGGCTACACCTTC
>TRBV6-1|TRBD2|NA|TRBJ2-4
CASSTGTSGGDIQYF
TGTGCCAGCAGTACCGGGACTAGCGGGGGAGACATTCAGTACTTC
>TRBV7-9|TRBD1|NA|TRBJ1-5
CASSIGTVAQPQHF
TGTGCCAGCAGCATCGGGACAGTTGCGCAGCCCCAGCATTTT
>TRBV5-1|TRBD1|NA|TRBJ1-1
CASTQKTGVTEAFF
TGCGCCAGCACCCAGAAGACAGGGGTAACTGAAGCTTTCTTT
>TRBV19|TRBD1|NA|TRBJ1-1
CASSAGMAGGTEAFF
TGTGCCAGTAGTGCGGGTATGGCAGGGGGCACTGAAGCTTTCTTT
>TRBV15|TRBD1|NA|TRBJ1-2
CATSRDDREIYGYTF
TGTGCCACCAGCAGAGATGACAGGGAGATTTATGGCTACACCTTC
>TRBV2|TRBD1|NA|TRBJ1-4
CASRGQGWGSDELFF
TGTGCCAGCAGGGGACAGGGTTGGGGGAGTGACGAACTGTTTTTT
>TRBV7-9|TRBD2|NA|TRBJ2-3
CASSLPLGGSTDTQYF
TGTGCCAGCAGCTTACCTCTCGGCGGGAGTACAGATACGCAGTATTTT
>TRBV29-1|TRBD1|NA|TRBJ1-1
CSVGTGPTEAFF
TGCAGCGTTGGGACAGGGCCGACTGAAGCTTTCTTT
>TRBV11-2|TRBD2|NA|TRBJ2-7
CASSLLGTSIDEQYF
TGTGCCAGCAGCCTTCTCGGGACTAGTATAGACGAGCAGTACTTC
>TRBV28|NA|NA|TRBJ1-1
CASSSSLPEAFF
TGTGCCAGCAGTTCCTCTCTACCTGAAGCTTTCTTT
>TRBV6-4|NA|NA|TRBJ1-6
CASSEQGSSPLHF
TGTGCCAGCAGTGAACAGGGTTCTTCACCCCTCCACTTT
>TRBV28|TRBD1|few|TRBJ1-5
CASSKPGQGNQPQHF
TGTGCCAGCAGTAAACCGGGACAGGGCAATCAGCCCCAGCATTTT
>TRBV9|NA|once|TRBJ2-3
CASSVAPGTDTQYF
TGTGCCAGCAGCGTGGCCCCGGGTACAGATACGCAGTATTTT
>TRBV6-1|TRBD1|NA|TRBJ1-2
CASSLRTGNYGYTF
TGTGCCAGCAGTCTGCGGACAGGGAACTATGGCTACACCTTC
>TRBV6-1|NA|NA|TRBJ1-3
CASSEGQVTGNTIYF
TGTGCCAGCAGTGAAGGACAGGTGACTGGAAACACCATATATTTT
>TRBV7-2|TRBD1|NA|TRBJ1-2
CASSRGQGGYYGYTF
TGTGCCAGCAGCCGGGGACAGGGGGGCTACTATGGCTACACCTTC
>TRBV7-9|NA|NA|TRBJ2-5
CASSLAGGQETQYF
TGTGCCAGCAGCTTAGCGGGGGGCCAAGAGACCCAGTACTTC
>TRBV7-9|NA|NA|TRBJ1-6
CASSFGMNNPPLHF
TGTGCCAGCAGCTTCGGGATGAATAATCCACCCCTCCACTTT
>TRBV18|NA|NA|TRBJ1-2
CASTIQLDYGYTF
TGTGCCAGCACAATCCAGTTGGACTATGGCTACACCTTC
>TRBV5-1|TRBD1|NA|TRBJ2-1
CASSWTGDNEQFF
TGCGCCAGCAGCTGGACAGGGGACAATGAGCAGTTCTTC
>TRBV18|NA|NA|TRBJ1-1
CASSPSAGNTEAFF
TGTGCCAGCTCACCTAGTGCGGGGAACACTGAAGCTTTCTTT
>TRBV6-5|NA|NA|TRBJ2-7
CASSPSGPRPHEQYF
TGTGCCAGCAGTCCCAGCGGGCCCCGCCCCCACGAGCAGTACTTC
>TRBV11-2|NA|few|TRBJ1-1
CASSYESSTEAFF
TGTGCCAGCAGCTATGAGTCGAGTACTGAAGCTTTCTTT
>TRBV5-4|NA|NA|TRBJ2-5
CASSSQVGETQYF
TGTGCCAGCAGCTCACAGGTTGGCGAGACCCAGTACTTC
>TRBV5-5|TRBD1|NA|TRBJ2-3
CASSSGQFTDTQYF
TGTGCCAGCAGCTCGGGACAGTTCACAGATACGCAGTATTTT
>TRBV10-2|NA|NA|TRBJ1-1
CASSESTGGWLWTEAFF
TGCGCCAGTAGTGAGTCGACGGGGGGGTGGTTGTGGACTGAAGCTTTCTTT
>TRBV19|NA|few|TRBJ2-3
CASSAFSGVTDTQYF
TGTGCCAGTAGCGCATTTTCGGGGGTCACAGATACGCAGTATTTT
>TRBV7-9|NA|NA|TRBJ2-1
CASSEQSIGEQFF
TGTGCCAGCAGCGAGCAATCAATTGGTGAGCAGTTCTTC